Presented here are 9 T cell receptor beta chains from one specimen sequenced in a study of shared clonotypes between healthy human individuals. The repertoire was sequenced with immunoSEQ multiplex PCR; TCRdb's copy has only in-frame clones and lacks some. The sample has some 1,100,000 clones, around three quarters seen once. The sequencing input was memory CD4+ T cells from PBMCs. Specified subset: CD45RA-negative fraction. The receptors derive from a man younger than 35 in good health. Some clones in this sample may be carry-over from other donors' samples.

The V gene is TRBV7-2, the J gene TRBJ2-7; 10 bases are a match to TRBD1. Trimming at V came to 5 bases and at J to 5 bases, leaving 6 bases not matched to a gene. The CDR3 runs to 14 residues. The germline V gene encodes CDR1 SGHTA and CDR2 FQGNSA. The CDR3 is CASSGGQGTHEQYF. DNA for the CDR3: TGTGCCAGCAGCGGGGGACAGGGGACCCACGAGCAGTACTTC.

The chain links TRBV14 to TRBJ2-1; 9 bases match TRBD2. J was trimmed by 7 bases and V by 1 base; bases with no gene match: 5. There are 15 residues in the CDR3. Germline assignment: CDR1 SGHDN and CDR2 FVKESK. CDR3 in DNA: TGTGCCAGCAGCCAAGTCACGGCGGGAGGGAATGAGCAGTTCTTC. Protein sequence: CASSQVTAGGNEQFF.

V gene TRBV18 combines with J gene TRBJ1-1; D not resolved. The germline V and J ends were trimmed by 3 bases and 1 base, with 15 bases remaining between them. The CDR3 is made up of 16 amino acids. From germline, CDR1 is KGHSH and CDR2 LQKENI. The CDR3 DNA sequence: TGTGCCAGCTCACCCGTTATGAGTCGCTCGAACACTGAAGCTTTCTTT. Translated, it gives CASSPVMSRSNTEAFF.

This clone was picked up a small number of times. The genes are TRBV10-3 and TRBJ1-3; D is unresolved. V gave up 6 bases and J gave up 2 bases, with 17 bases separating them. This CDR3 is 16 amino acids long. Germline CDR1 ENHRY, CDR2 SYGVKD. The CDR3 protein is CAISPVIRGPGNTIYF. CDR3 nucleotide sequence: TGTGCCATCAGCCCAGTAATCCGCGGGCCTGGAAACACCATATATTTT.

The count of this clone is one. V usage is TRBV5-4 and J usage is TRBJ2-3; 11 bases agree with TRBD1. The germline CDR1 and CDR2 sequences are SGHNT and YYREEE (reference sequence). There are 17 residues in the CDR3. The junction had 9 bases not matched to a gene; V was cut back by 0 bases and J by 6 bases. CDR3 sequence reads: CASSLASRTGGRDTQYF. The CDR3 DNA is TGTGCCAGCAGCTTGGCCTCCCGGACAGGGGGCCGCGATACGCAGTATTTT.

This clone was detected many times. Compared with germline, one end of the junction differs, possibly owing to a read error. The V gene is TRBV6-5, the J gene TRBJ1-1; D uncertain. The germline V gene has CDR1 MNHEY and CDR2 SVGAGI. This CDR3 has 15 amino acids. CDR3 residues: CASSYSHGMNTEAFF. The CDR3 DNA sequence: TGTGCCAGCAGCTACTCCCATGGGATGAACACTGAAGCTTTCTTT.

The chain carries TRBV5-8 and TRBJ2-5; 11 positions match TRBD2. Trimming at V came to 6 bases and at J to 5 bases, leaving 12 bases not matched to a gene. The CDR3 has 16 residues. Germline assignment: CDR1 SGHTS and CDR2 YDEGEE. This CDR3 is CASNPRVGTSGETQYF. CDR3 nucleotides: TGTGCCAGCAACCCCAGGGTCGGGACTAGCGGTGAGACCCAGTACTTC.

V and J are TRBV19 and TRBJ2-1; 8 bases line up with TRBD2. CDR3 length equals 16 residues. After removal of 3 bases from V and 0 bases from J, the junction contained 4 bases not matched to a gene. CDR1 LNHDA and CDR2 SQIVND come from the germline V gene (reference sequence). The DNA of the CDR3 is TGTGCCAGTAGTATTCCGAGCGGGAGCTCCTACAATGAGCAGTTCTTC. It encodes CASSIPSGSSYNEQFF. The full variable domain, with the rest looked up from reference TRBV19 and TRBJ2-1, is DGGITQSPKYLFRKEGQNVTLSCEQNLNHDAMYWYRQDPGQGLRLIYYSQIVNDFQKGDIAEGYSVSREKKESFPLTVTSAQKNPTAFYLCASSIPSGSSYNEQFFGPGTRLTVL.

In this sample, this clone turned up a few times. CDR3 protein: CASSMGHYYEQYF. Here the CDR3 DNA reads TGTGCCAGCAGCATGGGACACTACTACGAGCAGTACTTC. J is TRBJ2-7 and V is TRBV7-9, with D tentatively TRBD1 (6 bases). Trimming pared 5 bases from V and 3 bases from J, leaving 11 bases between. CDR1 is SEHNR and CDR2 is FQNEAQ in the germline V gene (reference sequence). The CDR3 covers 13 residues.